These 16 T cell receptor beta chains originate from one sample sequenced in a study of cytotoxic CD8 clonotypes in ibrutinib-treated CLL. Assay: immunoSEQ multiplex PCR; the TCRdb copy retains only in-frame clones and omits some. The sample yields 40,000 to 50,000 clones, roughly three fifths seen once. The input for sequencing was PBMCs, taken after 24 months of ibrutinib treatment. Receptor source: a human donor with chronic lymphocytic leukemia.

The rearrangement links TRBV4-2 to TRBJ2-3; 8 nucleotides match TRBD2. Germline lookup yields CDR1 LGHNA and CDR2 YNFKEQ. Trimming removed 0 bases from V and 4 bases from J; junction bases left unmatched: 12. This CDR3 contains 18 residues. CDR3 region: CASSQDRSGGPLADTQYF. The CDR3 region has the DNA TGTGCCAGCAGCCAAGATCGCAGCGGGGGTCCACTGGCAGATACGCAGTATTTT.

The chain links TRBV6-6 to TRBJ1-4; D ambiguous. The CDR3 runs to 12 residues. The V and J ends lost 0 bases and 8 bases respectively, with 4 bases between them. Germline assignment: CDR1 MNHNY and CDR2 SVGAGI (reference sequence). CDR3 in DNA: TGTGCCAGCAGTTACTCCCGGGAAAAACTGTTTTTT. This encodes CASSYSREKLFF.

The V and J genes are TRBV7-9 and TRBJ2-6; the D gene is possibly TRBD2 (5 bases). V was cut by 1 base and J by 4 bases, with 11 bases left in between. The CDR3 sequence is 16 residues long. The germline gives CDR1 SEHNR, CDR2 FQNEAQ (reference sequence). Here the CDR3 DNA reads TGTGCCAGCAGCTTAGATTTGGGGAGCGGGGCCAACGTCCTGACTTTC. It is translated as CASSLDLGSGANVLTF.

The J gene is TRBJ1-1, the V gene TRBV28; D is undetermined. The CDR3 extends over 12 amino acids. V was cut by 5 bases and J by 6 bases, with 10 bases left in between. The germline CDR1 and CDR2 sequences are MDHEN and SYDVKM. CDR3: CASSNLVPEAFF. The CDR3 nucleotides are TGTGCCAGCAGTAATTTAGTCCCTGAAGCTTTCTTT. The full variable domain, in which reference TRBV28 and TRBJ1-1 provide the parts outside the CDR3, is DVKVTQSSRYLVKRTGEKVFLECVQDMDHENMFWYRQDPGLGLRLIYFSYDVKMKEKGDIPEGYSVSREKKERFSLILESASTNQTSMYLCASSNLVPEAFFGQGTRLTVV.

This clone has a handful of counts. The J gene is TRBJ2-7, the V gene TRBV2; D is perhaps TRBD2 (6 bases). This CDR3 comprises 11 residues. The V and J ends lost 6 bases and 3 bases respectively, with 6 bases between them. Per germline, CDR1 SNHLY and CDR2 FYNNEI. The CDR3 sequence: CASREGYEQYF. CDR3 nucleotides: TGTGCCAGCAGGGAGGGCTACGAGCAGTACTTC.

This clone was seen only a few times. The J gene is TRBJ1-2, the V gene TRBV5-1, with 9 bases fitting TRBD1. Unmatched junction bases numbered 13, after V lost 7 bases and J lost 6 bases. The CDR3 runs 15 residues. CDR1 SGHRS and CDR2 YFSETQ come from the germline V gene. CDR3 bases: TGCGCCAGCCACACACAGGGGGCAGTTTTGGATGGCTACACCTTC. Amino acids: CASHTQGAVLDGYTF.

V usage is TRBV5-4 and J usage is TRBJ1-3; D is unresolved. Trimming removed 4 bases from V and 4 bases from J, with 6 bases in between. Germline loops: CDR1 SGHNT, CDR2 YYREEE (reference sequence). The CDR3 contains 12 residues. The CDR3 coding sequence is TGTGCCAGCAGCCAAAGAGGAAACACCATATATTTT. It is translated as CASSQRGNTIYF.

This chain links TRBV7-9 with TRBJ1-5; D may be TRBD1 (5 bases). The CDR3 covers 14 residues. The germline V gene has CDR1 SEHNR and CDR2 FQNEAQ (reference sequence). V was shortened by 5 bases and J by 0 bases, with 8 bases between the two germline ends. The CDR3 coding sequence is TGTGCCAGCAGCGGACAAATTAGCAATCAGCCCCAGCATTTT. It encodes CASSGQISNQPQHF.

This chain connects TRBV7-8 to TRBJ2-7, with 7 bases fitting TRBD2. The ends lost 0 bases at V and 7 bases at J; junction bases unmatched: 12. This CDR3 spans 16 amino acids. Germline loops: CDR1 SGHVS, CDR2 FQNEAQ. For the CDR3, the DNA is TGTGCCAGCAGCTTAGCTAGTCTAGCGGTCTCGGGGGAGCAGTACTTC. Protein sequence: CASSLASLAVSGEQYF.

This clone was detected a few times. V usage is TRBV10-3 and J usage is TRBJ2-7; tentatively, D is TRBD1 or TRBD2 (5 bases each). CDR1 and CDR2 from the germline V gene are ENHRY and SYGVKD. V gave up 10 bases and J gave up 2 bases, with 18 bases separating them. The CDR3 has 14 residues. The CDR3 here is CATTHGTPTYEQYF. CDR3 sequence (DNA): TGTGCCACAACCCACGGGACCCCCACCTACGAGCAGTACTTC.

The chain carries TRBV10-3 and TRBJ2-2; 10 bases map to TRBD1. V was clipped by 6 bases and J by 5 bases; unmatched bases: 9. CDR3 length: 16 amino acids. Per germline, CDR1 ENHRY and CDR2 SYGVKD. The CDR3 region has the DNA TGTGCCATCAGAACCGACAGGGGGCGAGGGACCGGGGAGCTGTTTTTT. This sequence encodes CAIRTDRGRGTGELFF.

V usage is TRBV15 and J usage is TRBJ1-4; 9 nucleotides line up with TRBD1. The CDR3 totals 19 residues. V shed 3 bases and J 3 bases; nucleotides not matched to a gene: 14. CDR1 and CDR2 from the germline V gene are LNHNV and YYDKDF (reference sequence). Written as DNA, the CDR3 is TGTGCCACCAGCAGTAGTGTGGGTTGGCGGACAGGGGCTAATGAAAAACTGTTTTTT. As protein: CATSSSVGWRTGANEKLFF.

V usage is TRBV27 and J usage is TRBJ2-7; the match to TRBD2 covers 8 bases. The junction had 11 bases not matched to a gene; V was cut back by 4 bases and J by 3 bases. Germline values: CDR1 MNHEY, CDR2 SMNVEV (reference sequence). This CDR3 is 16 amino acids long. This CDR3 reads CASSSSGGRALYEQYF. CDR3 in DNA: TGTGCCAGCAGTTCGTCGGGGGGGCGCGCTCTCTACGAGCAGTACTTC.

In its sample, this clone was seen many times. The genes are TRBV28 and TRBJ2-7; the D gene could be TRBD1 or TRBD2 (5 bases each). The CDR3 totals 13 residues. The germline V gene has CDR1 MDHEN and CDR2 SYDVKM. The germline V and J ends were trimmed by 6 bases and 5 bases, with 14 bases remaining between them. CDR3 DNA sequence: TGTGCCAGCAGGTCCTGGGGGTCGAACGAGCAGTACTTC. Its protein is CASRSWGSNEQYF.

This clone was detected a few times. V gene TRBV6-1 combines with J gene TRBJ1-2, with a possible D match to TRBD1 (5 bases). The germline gives CDR1 MNHNS, CDR2 SASEGT. The CDR3 is 14 amino acids. V gave up 5 bases and J gave up 2 bases, with 12 bases separating them. CDR3 nucleotide sequence: TGTGCCAGCAGTCCAGGGATGCAGAACTATGGCTACACCTTC. This encodes CASSPGMQNYGYTF.

The V gene is TRBV27, the J gene TRBJ1-1; unclear D gene. This CDR3 comprises 15 residues. CDR1 is MNHEY and CDR2 is SMNVEV in the germline V gene (reference sequence). V shed 8 bases and J shed 2 bases, with 18 bases lying between them. CDR3 nucleotides: TGTGCCAGCGTCCGAGCCCGGGCTCGAAACACTGAAGCTTTCTTT. This codes for CASVRARARNTEAFF.